This T cell receptor (beta chain) was retrieved from a study of molecular identifiers for immune sequencing clone quantification. Germline values: CDR1 LGHNA, CDR2 YNFKEQ. V lost 1 base to trimming and J lost 4 bases; unmatched junction nucleotides: 16. The CDR3 sequence is 18 residues long. MiXCR was run by TCRdb on the PCR reads, yielding one entry per CDR3 protein. The sample lists about 640,000 distinct CDR3 sequences, about 20% occurring once. This clonotype was seen more than once but under ten times. V gene TRBV4-2 combines with J gene TRBJ2-7; 7 bases are shared with TRBD1. The sequencing sample was made of naive CD8+ T cells from blood, with Jurkat cell RNA spiked in. This sample's subset: FACS-sorted CD8+CD4-CCR7+CD45RA+ naive T cells. The receptor was isolated from a human donor in good health. Some libraries in this study had Jurkat cell RNA spiked in. CDR3 sequence reads: CASSQAPETGWPTYEQYF. CDR3 bases: TGTGCCAGCAGCCAAGCACCCGAGACAGGGTGGCCGACTTACGAGCAGTACTTC.